This TCR beta chain appears in the sequencing data of a study of blood T cell repertoires in COVID-19. In the source study's methods: Reference gene primer amplification in the assay estimated nucleated cell counts. The assay was immunoSEQ multiplex PCR, and TCRdb's table has in-frame clones only and misses some. That table gives V, J and clone size, and the DNA gave D and trimming. The sample has hundreds of thousands of clones; 70% to 90% are singletons. Deletions cut 5 bases from V and 7 bases from J, with 18 bases between. Germline values: CDR1 SGHTS, CDR2 YDEGEE. The CDR3 loop spans 14 amino acids.

Sequenced material: peripheral blood. The sequence came from a woman between 25 and 40 years old with active or convalescent COVID-19. The chain recombines TRBV5-8 with TRBJ2-5; D is perhaps TRBD1 (6 bases). The CDR3 is CASRRQAPLGTQYF. The CDR3 DNA follows: TGTGCCAGCAGGCGACAGGCCCCCCTTGGGACCCAGTACTTC.